These 32 T cell receptor beta chains were all obtained from the same sample, sequenced in a study of blood T cell repertoires in COVID-19. The method was immunoSEQ multiplex PCR; TCRdb's version includes in-frame clones alone and lacks a portion of them. The table includes some 39,000 clones, more than 80% detected once. The sequencing sample was made of peripheral blood. The receptors originated from a man aged 55-75 years with acute or convalescent COVID-19.

The chain employs TRBV3-1 (or the pseudogene TRBV3-2) and TRBJ2-6; D possibly corresponds to TRBD1 (6 bases). Per germline, CDR1 LGHDT and CDR2 YNNKEL (reference sequence). The V end lost 2 bases, the J end lost 4 bases, and 15 bases lay between the germline ends. This CDR3 comprises 17 residues. The CDR3 sequence is CASSQWAGASGANVLTF. The CDR3, as DNA: TGTGCCAGCAGCCAATGGGCAGGGGCCTCCGGGGCCAACGTCCTGACTTTC.

The V call is TRBV19, the J call TRBJ2-5; a possible D gene is TRBD1 (5 bases). Germline V gene sequence: CDR1 LNHDA, CDR2 SQIVND (reference sequence). There are 12 residues in the CDR3. V lost 2 bases, J lost 4 bases, and 5 bases lay in between. The CDR3 spells CASSIQGETQYF. The CDR3 coding sequence is TGTGCCAGTAGTATACAGGGAGAGACCCAGTACTTC.

This chain uses TRBV5-1 with TRBJ2-2; 7 bases match TRBD2. This CDR3 is built from 17 residues. Germline CDR1 SGHRS, CDR2 YFSETQ. The J segment lost 2 bases and the V segment lost 4 bases, leaving 11 bases of the junction unmatched. CDR3 region: CASSRLPSSGNTGELFF. The CDR3 DNA follows: TGCGCCAGCAGCCGACTACCTTCTAGCGGTAACACCGGGGAGCTGTTTTTT.

The CDR3 nucleotides read TGTGCCAGCAGCTTAGGCTCGGAGGATACGCAGTATTTT. Residues: CASSLGSEDTQYF. This sequence joins TRBV7-2 and TRBJ2-3; D is unresolved. CDR3 length: 13 amino acids. V was cut by 1 base and J by 6 bases, with 8 bases left in between. Germline assignment: CDR1 SGHTA and CDR2 FQGNSA.

This chain links TRBV28 with TRBJ2-7; 8 positions agree with TRBD1. Trimming took 7 bases from V and 4 from J; bases not matched to a gene: 9. The CDR3 contains 14 residues. Per the germline V gene, CDR1 is MDHEN and CDR2 is SYDVKM. CDR3 bases: TGTGCCAGCACTCTAGGACAGGGTCGGTACGAGCAGTACTTC. It translates to CASTLGQGRYEQYF.

This sequence joins TRBV7-9 and TRBJ1-2; no clear D. The CDR3 is 14 residues long. Germline CDR1 is SEHNR and CDR2 is FQNEAQ (reference sequence). V lost 5 bases, J lost 4 bases, and 14 bases lay in between. The CDR3 here is CASSPAVSPYGYTF. The CDR3 DNA sequence: TGTGCCAGCAGCCCCGCGGTCTCTCCCTATGGCTACACCTTC.

The rearrangement links TRBV6-1 to TRBJ2-1; D unresolved. Trimming removed 1 base at V and 12 bases at J, with 13 bases between. Germline loops: CDR1 MNHNS, CDR2 SASEGT. CDR3 length: 13 amino acids. This CDR3 is CASSEVSRPPQFF. As DNA, the CDR3 is TGTGCCAGCAGTGAAGTTTCGCGGCCCCCGCAGTTCTTC.

This rearrangement joins TRBV6-5 to TRBJ1-1; D is possibly TRBD1 (6 bases). CDR1 is MNHEY and CDR2 is SVGAGI in the germline V gene. CDR3 length: 15 residues. V was clipped by 5 bases and J by 4 bases, with 17 bases between them. CDR3 sequence reads: CASSPDRIVSTEAFF. CDR3 coding DNA: TGTGCCAGCAGTCCCGACAGGATCGTTTCCACTGAAGCTTTCTTT.

This chain joins TRBV27 and TRBJ1-3; possibly TRBD1 for D (6 bases). Trimming stripped 6 bases from V and 4 bases from J, with 13 bases between. The CDR3 has 14 residues. Per germline, CDR1 MNHEY and CDR2 SMNVEV (reference sequence). CDR3 nucleotides: TGTGCCAGCAGACCGGACAGCCGCGGAAACACCATATATTTT. Protein: CASRPDSRGNTIYF.

This clone was seen more than once but under ten times. The V gene is TRBV5-4, the J gene TRBJ2-7; 9 positions agree with TRBD2. The germline gives CDR1 SGHNT, CDR2 YYREEE (reference sequence). This CDR3 has 16 amino acids. The V segment lost 4 bases and the J segment 4 bases; nucleotides outside the gene matches: 12. CDR3 in amino acids: CASSRPGSGRSYEQYF. In nucleotides, the CDR3 is TGTGCCAGCAGCCGGCCGGGGAGCGGGAGGTCGTACGAGCAGTACTTC. Drawing the rest from reference TRBV5-4 and TRBJ2-7, the complete variable domain is ETGVTQSPTHLIKTRGQQVTLRCSSQSGHNTVSWYQQALGQGPQFIFQYYREEENGRGNFPPRFSGLQFPNYSSELNVNALELDDSALYLCASSRPGSGRSYEQYFGPGTRLTVT.

V gene TRBV6-1 combines with J gene TRBJ2-1, with TRBD2 identical over 8 bases. Germline V lookup: CDR1 MNHNS, CDR2 SASEGT. CDR3 length: 14 residues. With 10 bases clipped from V and 0 bases from J, the junction kept 5 bases outside the gene matches. The CDR3 region has the DNA TGTGCCACCGTAGCGGGGCGCTCCTACAATGAGCAGTTCTTC. The encoded protein is CATVAGRSYNEQFF.

The chain uses TRBV5-1 and TRBJ2-5; TRBD2 agrees at 8 bases. CDR3 length equals 14 residues. V shed 3 bases, J shed 4 bases, and the junction held 5 bases outside the gene matches. Germline values: CDR1 SGHRS, CDR2 YFSETQ. The CDR3 loop is CASSWDAGGETQYF. The CDR3 nucleotides are TGCGCCAGCAGCTGGGACGCGGGAGGAGAGACCCAGTACTTC.

V is TRBV2 and J is TRBJ2-1, with 12 bases identical to TRBD2. Germline V gene sequence: CDR1 SNHLY, CDR2 FYNNEI. After removal of 6 bases from V and 2 bases from J, the junction contained 5 bases not matched to a gene. The CDR3 covers 16 residues. The CDR3 DNA reads as TGTGCCAGCAGCGATAGACTAGCGGGAGCCTACAATGAGCAGTTCTTC. It encodes CASSDRLAGAYNEQFF.

The V gene is TRBV2, the J gene TRBJ2-1; 7 bases are shared with TRBD2. This CDR3 is built from 15 residues. V trimming: 3 bases; J trimming: 5 bases; junction bases outside the gene matches: 7. The germline V gene encodes CDR1 SNHLY and CDR2 FYNNEI. Here the CDR3 DNA reads TGTGCCAGCAGTGACTCGGGACTAATAGACAATGAGCAGTTCTTC. Its protein is CASSDSGLIDNEQFF.

This rearrangement joins TRBV6-5 to TRBJ2-1; 10 positions match TRBD2. Germline V gene data show CDR1 as MNHEY and CDR2 as SVGAGI. V trimming: 5 bases; J trimming: 8 bases; junction bases outside the gene matches: 9. The length of the CDR3 is 15 residues. CDR3 DNA: TGTGCCAGCAGTCCAAGCGGGAGGGCCTGGGATGAGCAGTTCTTC. Amino acid sequence: CASSPSGRAWDEQFF.

V and J are TRBV4-1 and TRBJ2-3, with 7 bases that match TRBD2. Germline CDR1 and CDR2: MGHRA and YSYEKL. This CDR3 is built from 18 residues. Trimming at V came to 0 bases and at J to 0 bases, leaving 9 bases not matched to a gene. Written as DNA, the CDR3 is TGCGCCAGCAGCCAAGATCGGGATAGCGGGCTAAGCACAGATACGCAGTATTTT. Protein sequence: CASSQDRDSGLSTDTQYF.

J is TRBJ2-1 and V is TRBV30; 11 nucleotides match TRBD2. The CDR3 totals 15 residues. J was trimmed by 6 bases and V by 3 bases; bases with no gene match: 7. Germline CDR1 GTSNPN, CDR2 SVGIG (reference sequence). For the CDR3, the DNA is TGTGCCTGGAGGAAACTAGCGGGGGCCTCCAATGAGCAGTTCTTC. Translating gives CAWRKLAGASNEQFF.

V usage is TRBV4-1 and J usage is TRBJ1-2; D gene ambiguous. The CDR3 extends over 17 amino acids. Germline CDR1 and CDR2: MGHRA and YSYEKL. The V and J ends lost 3 bases and 0 bases respectively, with 17 bases between them. The CDR3 region is CASSHRQDGLANYGYTF. The CDR3 region has the DNA TGCGCCAGCAGCCACCGCCAAGATGGCCTAGCTAACTATGGCTACACCTTC.

This clone was recorded only once. The chain links TRBV7-2 to TRBJ1-2, with D uncertain. Trimming pared 4 bases from V and 8 bases from J, leaving 20 bases between. From germline, CDR1 is SGHTA and CDR2 FQGNSA. This CDR3 spans 15 amino acids. In DNA, the CDR3 is TGTGCCAGCAGCTCCACCATAGACACCAGTGTCGGCTACACCTTC. Translated: CASSSTIDTSVGYTF.

V gene TRBV19 combines with J gene TRBJ1-1; a weak D match, TRBD1 (5 bases). CDR1 and CDR2 from the germline V gene are LNHDA and SQIVND (reference sequence). V was cut by 1 base and J by 7 bases, with 10 bases left in between. The CDR3 has 13 residues. CDR3 residues: CASSIGRGFEAFF. CDR3 nucleotide sequence: TGTGCCAGTAGTATAGGGAGGGGATTTGAAGCTTTCTTT.

The rearrangement uses TRBV2 and TRBJ2-7, with a possible D match to TRBD1 (6 bases). Germline CDR1 is SNHLY and CDR2 is FYNNEI. The CDR3 has 15 residues. The V end was cut by 1 base, the J end by 2 bases, with 12 bases between. DNA for the CDR3: TGTGCCAGCAGTGAAGTTCAACAGGGACCCTACGAGCAGTACTTC. This encodes CASSEVQQGPYEQYF.

The rearrangement uses TRBV30 and TRBJ1-1, with D maybe TRBD1 (6 bases). Germline CDR1 reads GTSNPN; CDR2 reads SVGIG (reference sequence). The germline V and J ends were trimmed by 2 bases and 1 base, with 14 bases remaining between them. This CDR3 comprises 15 residues. This CDR3 reads CAWSPIDRRNTEAFF. For the CDR3, the DNA is TGTGCCTGGAGTCCCATCGACAGGCGGAACACTGAAGCTTTCTTT.

The gene calls are TRBV28 and TRBJ1-1; 7 bases match TRBD1. In germline, CDR1 is MDHEN, CDR2 SYDVKM. The J segment lost 4 bases and the V segment lost 10 bases, leaving 12 bases of the junction unmatched. This CDR3 region has 14 residues. CDR3 DNA: TGTGCCACCCTAGACAGGGCCCGAGGCACTGAAGCTTTCTTT. Amino acids: CATLDRARGTEAFF.

The chain uses TRBV7-6 and TRBJ1-4; 7 positions match TRBD1. Per germline, CDR1 SGHVS and CDR2 FNYEAQ. V was clipped by 5 bases and J by 8 bases; unmatched bases: 8. The CDR3 extends over 14 amino acids. As DNA, the CDR3 is TGTGCCAGCAGCCCCCCGGGACAGATCGAAAAACTGTTTTTT. It specifies CASSPPGQIEKLFF.

The chain is built from TRBV2 and TRBJ2-3; maybe TRBD1 (5 bases). The CDR3 covers 13 residues. Germline CDR1 reads SNHLY; CDR2 reads FYNNEI. Trimming pared 4 bases from V and 6 bases from J, leaving 11 bases between. The DNA for the CDR3 is TGTGCCAGCAGTGGTCAGGGTTCCGATACGCAGTATTTT. Protein: CASSGQGSDTQYF.

The CDR3, as DNA: TGTGCCAGCAGCTTACAGGGGCGGAGGCAGTATTTT. Protein product: CASSLQGRRQYF. This sequence joins TRBV11-2 and TRBJ2-3, with a tentative D call TRBD1 (6 bases). This CDR3 contains 12 residues. Per germline, CDR1 SGHAT and CDR2 FQNNGV. Trimming took off 2 bases at V and 11 bases at J, with 11 bases between the two ends.

The chain recombines TRBV28 with TRBJ2-1, with a possible D match to TRBD2 (5 bases). CDR1 is MDHEN and CDR2 is SYDVKM in the germline V gene. The CDR3 runs 15 residues. Trimming pared 3 bases from V and 4 bases from J, leaving 13 bases between. The CDR3 region has the DNA TGTGCCAGCAGTTTTGGCCTAGGAGGTTACAATGAGCAGTTCTTC. The encoded protein is CASSFGLGGYNEQFF.

The chain carries TRBV6-1 and TRBJ1-2; 11 positions match TRBD1. This CDR3 comprises 13 residues. Germline trimming cut 2 bases from V and 8 bases from J; bases unmatched to any gene: 1. Germline V lookup: CDR1 MNHNS, CDR2 SASEGT. The CDR3 loop is CASSERTGGGYTF. CDR3 bases: TGTGCCAGCAGTGAAAGGACAGGGGGCGGCTACACCTTC.

The chain combines TRBV9 with TRBJ2-1, with 10 bases matching TRBD2. Germline CDR1 is SGDLS and CDR2 is YYNGEE. After removal of 3 bases from V and 5 bases from J, the junction contained 8 bases not matched to a gene. The CDR3 runs to 16 residues. CDR3 DNA sequence: TGTGCCAGCAGCGGGCTTCGGACTAGCGGAAACAATGAGCAGTTCTTC. Amino acids: CASSGLRTSGNNEQFF.

The chain links TRBV7-9 to TRBJ2-2; no clear D. Looked up from germline, CDR1 is SEHNR and CDR2 is FQNEAQ (reference sequence). This CDR3 spans 12 amino acids. Trimming took 3 bases from V and 8 from J, leaving 7 bases between them. In DNA form, the CDR3 reads TGTGCCAGCAGCTTCGGAGATGGGGAGCTGTTTTTT. Protein sequence: CASSFGDGELFF.

This clone has a single count. The CDR3 nucleotides read TGTGCCAGTAGTATCGGCAGGGATTCTGGAAACACCATATATTTT. It yields the protein CASSIGRDSGNTIYF. The chain employs TRBV19 and TRBJ1-3; weak D call: TRBD1 (5 bases). Germline V gene data show CDR1 as LNHDA and CDR2 as SQIVND (reference sequence). Trimming cost V 3 bases and J 1 base, with 10 bases left between them. There are 15 residues in the CDR3.

This clone was found once. This chain joins TRBV18 and TRBJ2-1, with a tentative D call TRBD1 (5 bases). Deletions cut 4 bases from V and 5 bases from J, with 15 bases between. The CDR3 is made up of 15 amino acids. CDR1 and CDR2 (germline): KGHSH, LQKENI. The CDR3 DNA follows: TGTGCCAGCTCACGGACACATGGCCAAAACAATGAGCAGTTCTTC. Its translation: CASSRTHGQNNEQFF.